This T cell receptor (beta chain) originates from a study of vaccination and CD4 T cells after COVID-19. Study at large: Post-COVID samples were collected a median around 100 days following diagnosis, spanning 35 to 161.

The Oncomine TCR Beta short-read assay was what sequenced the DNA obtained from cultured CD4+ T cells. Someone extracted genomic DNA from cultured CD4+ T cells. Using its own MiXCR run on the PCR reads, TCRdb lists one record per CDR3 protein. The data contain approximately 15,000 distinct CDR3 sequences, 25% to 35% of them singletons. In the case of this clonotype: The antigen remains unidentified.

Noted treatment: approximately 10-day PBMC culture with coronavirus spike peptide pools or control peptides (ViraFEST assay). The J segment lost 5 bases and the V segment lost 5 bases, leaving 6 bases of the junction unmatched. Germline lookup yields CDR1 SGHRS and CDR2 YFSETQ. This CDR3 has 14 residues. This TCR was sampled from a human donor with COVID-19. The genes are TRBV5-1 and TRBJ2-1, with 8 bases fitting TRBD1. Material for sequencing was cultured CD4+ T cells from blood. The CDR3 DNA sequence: TGCGCCAGCAGGATGCAGGACAGGGACAATGAGCAGTTCTTC. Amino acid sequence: CASRMQDRDNEQFF.